The 27 T cell receptor beta chains given below trace back to one sample, sequenced in a study of OX40 agonist ivuxolimab in advanced cancers. Generated by immunoSEQ multiplex PCR, the TCRdb table keeps only in-frame clones and is missing some. The sample carries 70,000 to 95,000 clones, about 88% recorded once. The sequences come from CD4+ or CD8+ T cells sorted from blood, collected in a trial of the OX40 agonist ivuxolimab. The receptors shown here come from an adult with an advanced solid tumor such as melanoma, head and neck, liver or kidney cancer.

This chain connects TRBV11-3 to TRBJ1-4; D might be TRBD1 (6 bases). Trimming pared 4 bases from V and 0 bases from J, leaving 12 bases between. The CDR3 contains 16 residues. Germline loops: CDR1 SGHNT, CDR2 YENEEA. The CDR3 DNA reads as TGTGCCAGCAGCTCGACAGGTTATTCAACTAATGAAAAACTGTTTTTT. Protein: CASSSTGYSTNEKLFF.

J is TRBJ2-1 and V is TRBV5-1; 11 bases fit TRBD2. Trimming removed 1 base from V and 6 bases from J; junction bases left unmatched: 3. CDR3 length: 15 amino acids. Germline V gene sequence: CDR1 SGHRS, CDR2 YFSETQ. DNA of the CDR3: TGCGCCAGCAGCTTGCTCCTAGCGGGAGGCAATGAGCAGTTCTTC. Translating it yields CASSLLLAGGNEQFF.

This rearrangement joins TRBV21-1 to TRBJ2-3; the table calls TRBD2, which could not be checked here. TRBV21-1 is noted as a pseudogene. The CDR3 sequence is 17 residues long. DNA of the CDR3: TGTGCCAGCAGCAAAGAGGCGGAGTGGGAGAACACAGATACGCAGTATTTT. This codes for CASSKEAEWENTDTQYF.

The chain employs TRBV5-2 and TRBJ2-7; the table's D call TRBD1 went unverified against the DNA. TRBV5-2 is a pseudogene locus. The CDR3 spans 14 residues. DNA of the CDR3: TGTGCCAGCAGCCAGGGCGGTGACAGGGACGAGCAGTACTTC. It is translated as CASSQGGDRDEQYF.

V usage is TRBV9 and J usage is TRBJ1-4; 7 nucleotides agree with TRBD1. V was pared by 4 bases and J by 3 bases, with 6 bases of the junction left unmatched. The germline gives CDR1 SGDLS, CDR2 YYNGEE. The length of the CDR3 is 15 residues. The CDR3: CASSQGGRPNEKLFF. DNA for the CDR3: TGTGCCAGCAGCCAGGGGGGCAGGCCTAATGAAAAACTGTTTTTT.

The V call is TRBV5-4, the J call TRBJ2-5, with 13 nucleotides matching TRBD2. The DNA end favors TRBJ2-7, so the J call may be wrong. Germline values: CDR1 SGHNT, CDR2 YYREEE (reference sequence). The CDR3 extends over 17 amino acids. The CDR3 loop is CASSLARGTSGNYEQYF. For the CDR3, the DNA is TGTGCCAGCAGCTTGGCCCGAGGGACTAGCGGGAACTACGAGCAGTACTTC.

The chain has TRBV28 and TRBJ2-7, with a weak D call TRBD1 (5 bases). The CDR3 runs 10 residues. The germline V and J ends were trimmed by 6 bases and 7 bases, with 7 bases remaining between them. Per germline, CDR1 MDHEN and CDR2 SYDVKM. Written as DNA, the CDR3 is TGTGCCAGCAGGTCAGGGGAGCAGTACTTC. It specifies CASRSGEQYF.

This chain uses TRBV7-9 with TRBJ2-1, with D unclear. This CDR3 has 12 residues. Trimming pared 7 bases from V and 5 bases from J, leaving 9 bases between. Germline CDR1 reads SEHNR; CDR2 reads FQNEAQ (reference sequence). CDR3 in DNA: TGTGCCAGCAAGCATTCTGACAATGAGCAGTTCTTC. This translates into CASKHSDNEQFF.

This sequence joins TRBV5-1 and TRBJ1-2, with D possibly matching TRBD1 (6 bases). Trimming took off 0 bases at V and 13 bases at J, with 16 bases between the two ends. This CDR3 spans 13 amino acids. The germline CDR1 and CDR2 sequences are SGHRS and YFSETQ. CDR3 sequence (DNA): TGCGCCAGCAGCTTGGGGGCAGGGGAGACCTGCACCTTC. It specifies CASSLGAGETCTF.

The gene calls are TRBV28 and TRBJ1-1, with unresolved D. This CDR3 contains 15 residues. Per germline, CDR1 MDHEN and CDR2 SYDVKM. V was pared by 2 bases and J by 2 bases, with 12 bases between. The CDR3: CASSLVGGINTEAFF. The CDR3 DNA sequence: TGTGCCAGCAGTTTAGTGGGCGGGATAAACACTGAAGCTTTCTTT.

The V and J genes are TRBV11-2 and TRBJ2-5; possibly TRBD1 for D (6 bases). V gave up 7 bases and J gave up 0 bases, with 12 bases separating them. Germline V gene sequence: CDR1 SGHAT, CDR2 FQNNGV. This CDR3 is built from 14 residues. In nucleotides, the CDR3 is TGTGCCAGCAACAGGGTATATGACCAAGAGACCCAGTACTTC. Protein: CASNRVYDQETQYF.

V usage is TRBV23-1 and J usage is TRBJ2-7; no clear D. TRBV23-1 belongs to the ORF category, with a function that is uncertain. The CDR3 loop spans 17 amino acids. Trimming removed 1 base at V and 2 bases at J, with 18 bases between. DNA for the CDR3: TGCGCCAGCAGTCAATATTCGACGCTCGGCGGCACCTACGAGCAGTACTTC. Translation gives CASSQYSTLGGTYEQYF.

This chain uses TRBV27 with TRBJ2-5, with a weak D call TRBD2 (6 bases). The ends were cut back, 4 bases at V and 6 bases at J, with 15 bases in the middle. The CDR3 consists of 14 residues. CDR1 is MNHEY, CDR2 SMNVEV, per germline (reference sequence). The CDR3 DNA is TGTGCCAGCAGTTCCGGGCAGGGCGGGAAGACCCAGTACTTC. Amino acid sequence: CASSSGQGGKTQYF.

This clone was recorded only once. The chain is built from TRBV27 and TRBJ1-1, with D maybe TRBD1 (6 bases). CDR1 and CDR2 (germline): MNHEY, SMNVEV (reference sequence). Trimming removed 2 bases at V and 9 bases at J, with 13 bases between. The CDR3 runs 13 residues. CDR3 sequence reads: CASSLIRGQQAFF. The CDR3 bases are TGTGCCAGCAGTTTAATAAGAGGACAGCAAGCTTTCTTT.

This clone showed up just once. V and J are TRBV18 and TRBJ2-6, with D perhaps TRBD1 (5 bases). V dropped 5 bases and J dropped 0 bases, with 11 bases sitting between them. The length of the CDR3 is 16 residues. Germline values: CDR1 KGHSH, CDR2 LQKENI. The CDR3 loop is CASSAQGTSGANVLTF. The CDR3 DNA reads TGTGCCAGCTCAGCGCAGGGTACCTCTGGGGCCAACGTCCTGACTTTC. Supplemented by reference TRBV18 and TRBJ2-6, the full variable domain reads NAGVMQNPRHLVRRRGQEARLRCSPMKGHSHVYWYRQLPEEGLKFMVYLQKENIIDESGMPKERFSAEFPKEGPSILRIQQVVRGDSAAYFCASSAQGTSGANVLTFGAGSRLTVL.

The chain joins TRBV25-1 to TRBJ2-1, with D unresolved. Per germline, CDR1 MGHDK and CDR2 SYGVNS. The V end was cut by 4 bases, the J end by 13 bases, with 17 bases between. The CDR3 contains 13 residues. CDR3 protein: CASSGSPLDNQFF. In nucleotides, the CDR3 is TGTGCCAGCAGTGGGTCTCCTCTCGATAACCAGTTCTTC.

The genes are TRBV2 and TRBJ1-1, with unresolved D. CDR3 length: 13 amino acids. Trimming shortened V by 1 base and J by 1 base, and 4 bases separated the two germline ends. CDR1 is SNHLY and CDR2 is FYNNEI in the germline V gene. CDR3 in amino acids: CASSEDSNTEAFF. The CDR3 nucleotides are TGTGCCAGCAGTGAAGACTCGAACACTGAAGCTTTCTTT.

The J gene is TRBJ2-1, the V gene TRBV7-9; TRBD1 matches at 10 bases. The length of the CDR3 is 16 residues. Unmatched junction bases numbered 14, after V lost 7 bases and J lost 8 bases. Germline V gives CDR1 SEHNR, CDR2 FQNEAQ (reference sequence). This CDR3 is CASNPWDRGTHDEQFF. The CDR3 DNA is TGTGCCAGCAACCCTTGGGACAGGGGTACACACGATGAGCAGTTCTTC. The complete variable domain, with remaining parts taken from reference TRBV7-9 and TRBJ2-1, reads DTGVSQNPRHKITKRGQNVTFRCDPISEHNRLYWYRQTLGQGPEFLTYFQNEAQLEKSRLLSDRFSAERPKGSFSTLEIQRTEQGDSAMYLCASNPWDRGTHDEQFFGPGTRLTVL.

V is TRBV27 and J is TRBJ1-3; no reliable D call. Germline V gene lookup returns CDR1 MNHEY and CDR2 SMNVEV (reference sequence). CDR3 length: 12 amino acids. Trimming took 6 bases from V and 4 from J, leaving 7 bases between them. The CDR3 DNA reads TGTGCCAGCAGCGATGGGGGAAACACCATATATTTT. Residues: CASSDGGNTIYF.

CDR3 residues: CASSLGGSGRFNEQFF. In nucleotides, the CDR3 is TGCGCCAGCAGCCTAGGGGGGAGCGGGAGATTTAATGAGCAGTTCTTC. The V and J genes are TRBV5-1 and TRBJ2-1; 8 bases are a match to TRBD2. The CDR3 totals 16 residues. Germline V gives CDR1 SGHRS, CDR2 YFSETQ. V dropped 4 bases and J dropped 7; count of bases not matched to a gene: 13.

V is TRBV7-6 and J is TRBJ1-5; TRBD1 might be the D (6 bases). CDR1 is SGHVS and CDR2 is FNYEAQ in the germline V gene. Trimming removed 5 bases at V and 5 bases at J, with 13 bases between. The CDR3 is 14 residues long. CDR3 DNA sequence: TGTGCCAGCAGCCCGGGAGGGGGTTATCAGCCCCAGCATTTT. It specifies CASSPGGGYQPQHF.

This clone showed up just once. The chain links TRBV27 to TRBJ1-1; no definite D call. The V gene lost 3 bases and the J gene lost 0 bases, with 20 bases spanning the gap. The CDR3 spans 18 residues. Germline CDR1 is MNHEY and CDR2 is SMNVEV (reference sequence). The CDR3 DNA reads TGTGCCAGCAGTTTGGATCCCGGACGGAAACTCATGAACACTGAAGCTTTCTTT. This translates into CASSLDPGRKLMNTEAFF.

The V gene is TRBV19, the J gene TRBJ2-5; D gene unclear. The germline V and J ends were trimmed by 1 base and 2 bases, with 2 bases remaining between them. The CDR3 contains 12 residues. Germline V lookup: CDR1 LNHDA, CDR2 SQIVND (reference sequence). The CDR3 region has the DNA TGTGCCAGTAGTATAGGGCAAGAGACCCAGTACTTC. Protein: CASSIGQETQYF.

V is TRBV19 and J is TRBJ1-2; D not certain. Germline values: CDR1 LNHDA, CDR2 SQIVND (reference sequence). The V end was cut by 7 bases, the J end by 6 bases, with 12 bases between. The CDR3 is 12 residues long. The CDR3 loop reads CASTKGLNGYTF. For the CDR3, the DNA is TGTGCCAGTACAAAAGGGCTGAATGGCTACACCTTC.

The rearrangement links TRBV2 to TRBJ2-5, with TRBD2 as a possible D gene (5 bases). The CDR3 has 15 residues. Between the trimmed V and J ends, which lost 3 bases and 3 bases, there was a span of 14 bases. Per germline, CDR1 SNHLY and CDR2 FYNNEI. The CDR3, as DNA: TGTGCCAGCAGTGAGAACCCCCCGGGGAAAGAGACCCAGTACTTC. Translated, it gives CASSENPPGKETQYF.

The CDR3 DNA is TGTGCCAGCAGTTTTTCTGGGGCGCTAGGGGCTTTCTTT. Protein sequence: CASSFSGALGAFF. This rearrangement joins TRBV27 to TRBJ1-1, with D possibly being TRBD1 (5 bases). The CDR3 is made up of 13 amino acids. CDR1 is MNHEY, CDR2 SMNVEV, per germline (reference sequence). The V gene lost 3 bases and the J gene lost 11 bases, with 16 bases spanning the gap.

The chain uses TRBV6-5 and TRBJ1-5; the match to TRBD1 covers 10 bases. The V segment lost 6 bases and the J segment 7 bases; nucleotides outside the gene matches: 9. This CDR3 spans 15 amino acids. The V gene's germline CDR1 is MNHEY and CDR2 SVGAGI. CDR3 loop: CASSPTGGAGQPQHF. In DNA, the CDR3 is TGTGCCAGCAGCCCGACAGGGGGCGCGGGGCAGCCCCAGCATTTT.